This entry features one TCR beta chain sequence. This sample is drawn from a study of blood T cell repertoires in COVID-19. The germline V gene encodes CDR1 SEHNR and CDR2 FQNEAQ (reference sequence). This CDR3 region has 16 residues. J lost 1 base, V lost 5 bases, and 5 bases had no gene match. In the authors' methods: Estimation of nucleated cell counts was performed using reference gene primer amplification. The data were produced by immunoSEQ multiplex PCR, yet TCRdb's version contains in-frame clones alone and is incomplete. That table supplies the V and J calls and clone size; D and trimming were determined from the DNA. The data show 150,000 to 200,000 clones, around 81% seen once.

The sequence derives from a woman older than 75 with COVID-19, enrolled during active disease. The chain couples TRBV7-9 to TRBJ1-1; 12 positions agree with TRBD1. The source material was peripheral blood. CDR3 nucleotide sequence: TGTGCCAGCAGCCCGGGACAGGGGGCGTCGAACACTGAAGCTTTCTTT. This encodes CASSPGQGASNTEAFF.